These 7 T cell receptor beta chains were sequenced from one sample in a study of blood T cell repertoires in COVID-19. The protocol was immunoSEQ multiplex PCR, while the TCRdb copy is restricted to in-frame clones and leaves out a portion. The sample lists about 73,000 clones, 80% to 90% seen once, with roughly 9.6% in the top ten. The sequencing input was peripheral blood. The source is a man of 80 years or more with acute or convalescent COVID-19.

The chain links TRBV19 to TRBJ2-5; D is possibly TRBD1 (6 bases). The length of the CDR3 is 17 residues. Deletions cut 3 bases from V and 2 bases from J, with 19 bases between. Per germline, CDR1 LNHDA and CDR2 SQIVND (reference sequence). CDR3 loop: CASSIGAKGVAQETQYF. The DNA for the CDR3 is TGTGCCAGTAGTATTGGCGCGAAGGGGGTGGCACAAGAGACCCAGTACTTC.

The genes are TRBV15 and TRBJ2-4; D is possibly TRBD1 (6 bases). The V gene's germline CDR1 is LNHNV and CDR2 YYDKDF (reference sequence). This CDR3 contains 14 residues. Deletions cut 5 bases from V and 10 bases from J, with 18 bases between. This CDR3 reads CATSGEVLGGIQYF. The DNA of the CDR3 is TGTGCCACCAGCGGCGAAGTTTTAGGGGGAATTCAGTACTTC.

The chain couples TRBV5-5 to TRBJ2-7, with a tentative D call TRBD2 (5 bases). CDR1 and CDR2 (germline): SGHKS, YYEKEE (reference sequence). With 2 bases removed from V and 0 bases from J, the gap between germline ends came to 12 bases. The CDR3 runs to 15 residues. The CDR3 DNA sequence: TGTGCCAGCAGCTTTCTCAGCGGTGCCTCCTACGAGCAGTACTTC. This encodes CASSFLSGASYEQYF. Supplemented by reference TRBV5-5 and TRBJ2-7, the full variable domain reads DAGVTQSPTHLIKTRGQQVTLRCSPISGHKSVSWYQQVLGQGPQFIFQYYEKEERGRGNFPDRFSARQFPNYSSELNVNALLLGDSALYLCASSFLSGASYEQYFGPGTRLTVT.

This chain joins TRBV5-6 and TRBJ2-3, with a weak D call TRBD2 (6 bases). Germline CDR1 and CDR2: SGHDT and YYEEEE. The CDR3 consists of 14 residues. The V end lost 0 bases, the J end lost 2 bases, and 7 bases lay between the germline ends. The CDR3 here is CASSLGTTTDTQYF. CDR3 bases: TGTGCCAGCAGCTTGGGGACTACCACAGATACGCAGTATTTT.

The chain recombines TRBV19 with TRBJ2-5; no clear D gene. Germline lookup yields CDR1 LNHDA and CDR2 SQIVND (reference sequence). V was cut by 9 bases and J by 5 bases, with 7 bases left in between. CDR3 size: 10 residues. The CDR3 protein is CASGLETQYF. CDR3 DNA sequence: TGTGCCAGCGGTTTGGAGACCCAGTACTTC.

This chain connects TRBV19 to TRBJ2-2; D is unclear. This CDR3 has 14 residues. Germline V gene lookup returns CDR1 LNHDA and CDR2 SQIVND (reference sequence). The V end was cut by 7 bases, the J end by 0 bases, with 9 bases between. The CDR3 here is CASNPNTNTGELFF. The CDR3 DNA is TGTGCCAGTAACCCTAATACGAACACCGGGGAGCTGTTTTTT.

The chain employs TRBV6-5 and TRBJ1-6, with D tentatively TRBD1 (6 bases). This CDR3 region has 14 residues. Trimming left V 2 bases short and J 7 bases short, with 9 bases between. Germline assignment: CDR1 MNHEY and CDR2 SVGAGI. This CDR3 is CASSYTQGNSPLHF. The CDR3 region has the DNA TGTGCCAGCAGTTACACACAGGGAAATTCACCCCTCCACTTT.